Each of the 10 T cell receptor beta chains below was sequenced from the same sample in a study of T cell changes during pregnancy in multiple sclerosis. The table came from immunoSEQ multiplex PCR; TCRdb's copy has only in-frame clones and leaves some out. The sample includes about 85,000 clones, roughly 90% seen only once; the top ten take around 2.3%. Sample: peripheral blood, taken in the first trimester of pregnancy. These TCRs come from a female donor with multiple sclerosis, enrolled in a pregnancy study.

The V call is TRBV6-6, the J call TRBJ2-5; no definite D call. The CDR3 extends over 15 amino acids. Deletions cut 6 bases from V and 1 base from J, with 15 bases between. Germline V gene sequence: CDR1 MNHNY, CDR2 SVGAGI (reference sequence). CDR3 DNA: TGTGCCAGCAGATTATATCCCCCCTTCCAAGAGACCCAGTACTTC. Its translation is CASRLYPPFQETQYF.

This clone occurred once. The chain couples TRBV11-1 to TRBJ2-1; TRBD2 aligns across 8 bases. Trimming took 0 bases from V and 4 from J; bases not matched to a gene: 5. CDR1 and CDR2 from the germline V gene are SGHAT and FQDESV (reference sequence). This CDR3 has 16 residues. In DNA, the CDR3 is TGTGCCAGCAGCTTAGCGTGGAGCGGGGGTTACAATGAGCAGTTCTTC. Translated, it gives CASSLAWSGGYNEQFF.

The V and J genes are TRBV4-3 and TRBJ2-7; 7 bases line up with TRBD1. V trimming: 0 bases; J trimming: 5 bases; junction bases outside the gene matches: 10. The CDR3 totals 16 residues. The germline V gene has CDR1 LGHNA and CDR2 YSLEER. CDR3 protein: CASSQDGRGPADEQYF. DNA of the CDR3: TGCGCCAGCAGCCAAGACGGAAGGGGGCCGGCCGACGAGCAGTACTTC.

V and J are TRBV5-8 and TRBJ2-2; possible D gene TRBD1, 6 bases. This CDR3 comprises 15 residues. V shed 1 base and J shed 3 bases, with 10 bases lying between them. Germline assignment: CDR1 SGHTS and CDR2 YDEGEE. CDR3 in amino acids: CASSLWQGYTGELFF. CDR3 nucleotides: TGTGCCAGCAGCTTGTGGCAGGGGTACACCGGGGAGCTGTTTTTT.

The chain carries TRBV15 and TRBJ1-2, with TRBD1 matching over 8 bases. Germline V CDR1 and CDR2: LNHNV, YYDKDF (reference sequence). The J segment lost 0 bases and the V segment lost 0 bases, leaving 3 bases of the junction unmatched. This CDR3 is built from 16 residues. For the CDR3, the DNA is TGTGCCACCAGCAGAGACGGGACAGGTGCTAACTATGGCTACACCTTC. This gives the protein CATSRDGTGANYGYTF.

The CDR3 bases are TGTGCCAGCAGCCAGACAGGGAAGGGACTGTTTTTT. As protein: CASSQTGKGLFF. This sequence joins TRBV5-8 and TRBJ1-4, with 7 bases aligning to TRBD1. Trimming cost V 4 bases and J 13 bases; bases outside gene matches: 7. The CDR3 has 12 amino acids. CDR1 SGHTS and CDR2 YDEGEE come from the germline V gene. The entire variable domain, with the rest obtained from reference TRBV5-8 and TRBJ1-4, is as follows: EAGVTQSPTHLIKTRGQQATLRCSPISGHTSVYWYQQALGLGLQFLLWYDEGEERNRGNFPPRFSGRQFPNYSSELNVNALELEDSALYLCASSQTGKGLFFGSGTQLSVL.

The V call is TRBV28, the J call TRBJ2-7; TRBD2 matches 8 bases. CDR3 length equals 15 residues. Germline V gene lookup returns CDR1 MDHEN and CDR2 SYDVKM. V was clipped by 3 bases and J by 3 bases; unmatched bases: 7. The CDR3 is CASSFSAGVGYEQYF. DNA for the CDR3: TGTGCCAGCAGTTTCTCAGCGGGAGTGGGCTACGAGCAGTACTTC.

The V gene is TRBV18, the J gene TRBJ1-1; D gene unclear. CDR3 length: 14 amino acids. V lost 0 bases to trimming and J lost 6 bases, with 11 bases between them. The germline V gene has CDR1 KGHSH and CDR2 LQKENI. CDR3 in amino acids: CASSPPRGRAEAFF. The CDR3 region has the DNA TGTGCCAGCTCACCACCTCGGGGTAGGGCTGAAGCTTTCTTT. Drawing the rest from reference TRBV18 and TRBJ1-1, the complete variable domain is NAGVMQNPRHLVRRRGQEARLRCSPMKGHSHVYWYRQLPEEGLKFMVYLQKENIIDESGMPKERFSAEFPKEGPSILRIQQVVRGDSAAYFCASSPPRGRAEAFFGQGTRLTVV.

This clone has just one count. The chain links TRBV15 to TRBJ1-1, with a weak D call TRBD1 (5 bases). The CDR3 totals 18 residues. Germline CDR1 LNHNV, CDR2 YYDKDF (reference sequence). The germline V and J ends were trimmed by 0 bases and 5 bases, with 22 bases remaining between them. CDR3 loop: CATSRDPIGAERATEAFF. DNA of the CDR3: TGTGCCACCAGCAGAGACCCAATAGGGGCAGAGCGAGCAACTGAAGCTTTCTTT.

The V call is TRBV5-1, the J call TRBJ2-3, with 8 bases lining up with TRBD1. Germline lookup yields CDR1 SGHRS and CDR2 YFSETQ. This CDR3 comprises 14 residues. V lost 4 bases, J lost 2 bases, and 3 bases stayed unmatched. CDR3 in DNA: TGCGCCAGCAGCGGGGACAGGCTCACAGATACGCAGTATTTT. Amino acids: CASSGDRLTDTQYF.